The 27 T cell receptor beta chains below were found in one sample sequenced in a study of T cells after posttransplantation cyclophosphamide. The data were produced by immunoSEQ multiplex PCR, yet TCRdb's version contains in-frame clones alone and is incomplete. Counted here are about 36,000 clones, over 75% occurring once; the ten biggest clones make up about 8%. Cyclophosphamide on days +3 and +4 followed busulfan-fludarabine conditioning and a marrow graft. The input for sequencing was CD4+ T cells sorted from blood, taken approximately 2,000 days after a stem cell transplant with posttransplant cyclophosphamide. These TCRs come from a female patient between 40 and 55 years old who received an allogeneic stem cell transplant from a related donor, was CMV-positive, and had no GVHD. The graft donor may account for some of the T cells.

The count of this clone is one. The J gene is TRBJ1-5, the V gene TRBV6-1; tentative D call: TRBD1 (5 bases). V lost 6 bases to trimming and J lost 6 bases, with 12 bases between them. CDR3 size: 13 residues. Germline V gene sequence: CDR1 MNHNS, CDR2 SASEGT. The CDR3 region has the DNA TGTGCCAGCAGGAAAAATCAGGGTCAGCCCCAGCATTTT. This codes for CASRKNQGQPQHF.

The chain carries TRBV10-3 and TRBJ2-7, with TRBD1 matching 11 bases. The V and J ends lost 2 bases and 3 bases, in that order; junction bases with no gene match: 9. The CDR3 length is 17 residues. Germline V gene lookup returns CDR1 ENHRY and CDR2 SYGVKD. The CDR3 region has the DNA TGTGCCATCAGTGAGGTTGGGACAGGGGGTCAAAACTACGAGCAGTACTTC. This gives the protein CAISEVGTGGQNYEQYF.

The rearrangement uses TRBV7-6 and TRBJ1-6, with 7 bases fitting TRBD1. This CDR3 region has 15 residues. Losses at the gene ends were 5 bases for V and 8 bases for J; bases not matched to a gene: 9. CDR1 and CDR2 (germline): SGHVS, FNYEAQ. This chain's CDR3 is CASSPRGGSHSPLHF. The CDR3, as DNA: TGTGCCAGCAGCCCCCGAGGGGGCTCCCATTCACCCCTCCACTTT.

J is TRBJ2-3 and V is TRBV20-1; D uncertain. V was cut by 2 bases and J by 3 bases, with 3 bases left in between. The CDR3 extends over 11 amino acids. Germline values: CDR1 DFQATT, CDR2 SNEGSKA (reference sequence). In DNA form, the CDR3 reads TGCAGTGCTAGACTAACAGATACGCAGTATTTT. Translation: CSARLTDTQYF.

The chain has TRBV7-9 and TRBJ2-5; D remains unclear. The CDR3 has 14 residues. The V and J ends lost 2 bases and 5 bases respectively, with 12 bases between them. Germline V gives CDR1 SEHNR, CDR2 FQNEAQ (reference sequence). In DNA, the CDR3 is TGTGCCAGCAGCTTATCTGGGCGTTGGGAGACCCAGTACTTC. The encoded protein is CASSLSGRWETQYF.

This clone appeared a single time. The J gene is TRBJ1-1, the V gene TRBV11-2; a weak D match, TRBD1 (5 bases). The CDR3 totals 12 residues. V was cut by 3 bases and J by 6 bases, with 8 bases left in between. Germline assignment: CDR1 SGHAT and CDR2 FQNNGV. This chain's CDR3 is CASSFSRAEAFF. Written as DNA, the CDR3 is TGTGCCAGCAGCTTTTCCAGGGCTGAAGCTTTCTTT.

The gene calls are TRBV19 and TRBJ1-5; 8 bases map to TRBD1. In germline, CDR1 is LNHDA, CDR2 SQIVND (reference sequence). The ends lost 0 bases at V and 6 bases at J; junction bases unmatched: 4. There are 15 residues in the CDR3. In DNA form, the CDR3 reads TGTGCCAGTAGTATAGAGGAGGGACAGGCTCAGCCCCAGCATTTT. Amino acids: CASSIEEGQAQPQHF.

This chain uses TRBV18 with TRBJ1-2; 9 bases line up with TRBD1. CDR3 size: 15 residues. Germline trimming cut 2 bases from V and 6 bases from J; bases unmatched to any gene: 7. Germline CDR1 reads KGHSH; CDR2 reads LQKENI. The CDR3 DNA reads as TGTGCCAGCTCACCATTCCGGACAGGGGTGGATGGCTACACCTTC. This gives the protein CASSPFRTGVDGYTF.

The chain uses TRBV11-2 and TRBJ2-1, with D tentatively TRBD2 (6 bases). Germline-derived CDR1 and CDR2 are SGHAT and FQNNGV. The CDR3 is 16 residues long. Trimming removed 2 bases from V and 0 bases from J, with 11 bases in between. The CDR3 DNA follows: TGTGCCAGCAGCTTAATACGGGGGAGCTCCTACAATGAGCAGTTCTTC. Translating it yields CASSLIRGSSYNEQFF.

The rearrangement joins TRBV7-6 to TRBJ1-2; 9 nucleotides align to TRBD1. V dropped 5 bases and J dropped 5; count of bases not matched to a gene: 3. The V gene's germline CDR1 is SGHVS and CDR2 FNYEAQ. The CDR3 contains 13 residues. The CDR3 reads CASSTGTGYGYTF. The CDR3 DNA reads as TGTGCCAGCAGCACCGGGACAGGGTATGGCTACACCTTC. Together with reference TRBV7-6 and TRBJ1-2, the CDR3 gives the full variable domain: GAGVSQSPRYKVTKRGQDVALRCDPISGHVSLYWYRQALGQGPEFLTYFNYEAQQDKSGLPNDRFSAERPEGSISTLTIQRTEQRDSAMYRCASSTGTGYGYTFGSGTRLTVV.

The chain uses TRBV10-2 and TRBJ2-7; D unresolved. Trimming took off 6 bases at V and 1 base at J, with 4 bases between the two ends. The CDR3 has 11 amino acids. The germline V gene encodes CDR1 WSHSY and CDR2 SAAADI. The DNA for the CDR3 is TGCGCCAGCAGCCCTTCCTACGAGCAGTACTTC. Its translation: CASSPSYEQYF.

This clone is a singleton in its sample. The J gene is TRBJ2-7, the V gene TRBV5-1, with 9 bases lining up with TRBD1. The V gene end was trimmed by 1 base and the J gene end by 7 bases; junction bases not matched to a gene: 6. CDR1 is SGHRS and CDR2 is YFSETQ in the germline V gene. The CDR3 has 14 residues. The CDR3: CASSLIQGAREQYF. CDR3 in DNA: TGCGCCAGCAGCTTGATACAGGGGGCTCGGGAGCAGTACTTC.

This clone was seen a few times. The chain uses TRBV5-1 and TRBJ1-6, with 7 bases that match TRBD1. The J segment lost 9 bases and the V segment lost 0 bases, leaving 3 bases of the junction unmatched. CDR1 and CDR2 from the germline V gene are SGHRS and YFSETQ. This CDR3 is built from 14 residues. CDR3 sequence: CASSLGDRASPLHF. As DNA, the CDR3 is TGCGCCAGCAGCTTGGGAGACAGGGCTTCACCCCTCCACTTT.

This clone was seen more than once but under ten times. This chain joins TRBV19 and TRBJ2-7, with D perhaps TRBD2 (6 bases). Deletions cut 11 bases from V and 0 bases from J, with 17 bases between. The germline V gene has CDR1 LNHDA and CDR2 SQIVND (reference sequence). This CDR3 region has 14 residues. The DNA of the CDR3 is TGTGCCTCCTACACCGGGACTCACTCCTACGAGCAGTACTTC. Protein: CASYTGTHSYEQYF.

This sequence joins TRBV6-5 and TRBJ2-7; no clear D. The CDR3 is 12 amino acids. The ends were cut back, 5 bases at V and 7 bases at J, with 12 bases in the middle. Germline assignment: CDR1 MNHEY and CDR2 SVGAGI. The CDR3 sequence: CASSLGPGEQYF. The CDR3 coding sequence is TGTGCCAGCAGTCTGGGCCCCGGAGAGCAGTACTTC.

V usage is TRBV10-3 and J usage is TRBJ1-5; the D gene is possibly TRBD1 (6 bases). This CDR3 region has 17 residues. V shed 0 bases and J shed 6 bases, with 18 bases lying between them. Germline V lookup: CDR1 ENHRY, CDR2 SYGVKD. The CDR3, as DNA: TGTGCCATCAGTGAGTCCAGGTTCCGGGGGGCTCGTCAGCCCCAGCATTTT. It encodes CAISESRFRGARQPQHF.

The chain joins TRBV11-2 to TRBJ2-4; tentative D call: TRBD1 (5 bases). The CDR3 has 15 amino acids. Germline CDR1 and CDR2: SGHAT and FQNNGV. V was shortened by 5 bases and J by 0 bases, with 11 bases between the two germline ends. In DNA, the CDR3 is TGTGCCAGCAGCATCGACAGAGTAGCCAAAAACATTCAGTACTTC. Its protein is CASSIDRVAKNIQYF.

This clone showed up just a few times. J is TRBJ2-1 and V is TRBV7-3, with 7 bases aligning to TRBD1. There are 16 residues in the CDR3. V was pared by 4 bases and J by 0 bases, with 6 bases of the junction left unmatched. The V gene's germline CDR1 is SGHTA and CDR2 FQGTGA. Written as DNA, the CDR3 is TGTGCCAGCAGCTCCACAGGGGACCTCTCCTACAATGAGCAGTTCTTC. It translates to CASSSTGDLSYNEQFF. The full variable domain, its missing parts supplied by reference TRBV7-3 and TRBJ2-1, is GAGVSQTPSNKVTEKGKYVELRCDPISGHTALYWYRQSLGQGPEFLIYFQGTGAADDSGLPNDRFFAVRPEGSVSTLKIQRTERGDSAVYLCASSSTGDLSYNEQFFGPGTRLTVL.

V usage is TRBV7-8 and J usage is TRBJ1-4, with D possibly matching TRBD1 (6 bases). The CDR3 contains 16 residues. Germline assignment: CDR1 SGHVS and CDR2 FQNEAQ. With 4 bases removed from V and 4 bases from J, the gap between germline ends came to 16 bases. The CDR3 coding sequence is TGTGCCAGCAGCTCCCATCGGGACAAGAGTAATGAAAAACTGTTTTTT. It codes for CASSSHRDKSNEKLFF.

This chain links TRBV4-3 with TRBJ1-6; D not resolved. There are 15 residues in the CDR3. V lost 0 bases and J 7 bases, leaving 10 bases between the germline ends. CDR1 is LGHNA and CDR2 is YSLEER in the germline V gene. The CDR3 spells CASSQDQAANSPLHF. CDR3 nucleotide sequence: TGCGCCAGCAGCCAAGATCAGGCCGCCAATTCACCCCTCCACTTT.

V usage is TRBV14 and J usage is TRBJ2-7; no clear D. The V end was cut by 0 bases, the J end by 5 bases, with 11 bases between. CDR1 SGHDN and CDR2 FVKESK come from the germline V gene. There are 14 residues in the CDR3. The CDR3 region has the DNA TGTGCCAGCAGCCAAGACGGGTCTTGGAACGAGCAGTACTTC. This codes for CASSQDGSWNEQYF.

This rearrangement joins TRBV5-1 to TRBJ2-1, with D tentatively TRBD1 (6 bases). CDR1 is SGHRS, CDR2 YFSETQ, per germline. The V and J ends lost 6 bases and 5 bases respectively, with 9 bases between them. The CDR3 totals 12 residues. CDR3 residues: CASTDSNNEQFF. The CDR3 DNA sequence: TGCGCCAGCACGGACAGTAACAATGAGCAGTTCTTC. Based on the CDR3 plus reference TRBV5-1 and TRBJ2-1, the full variable domain is KAGVTQTPRYLIKTRGQQVTLSCSPISGHRSVSWYQQTPGQGLQFLFEYFSETQRNKGNFPGRFSGRQFSNSRSEMNVSTLELGDSALYLCASTDSNNEQFFGPGTRLTVL.

The chain has TRBV18 and TRBJ1-1, with D perhaps TRBD1 (6 bases). Germline-derived CDR1 and CDR2 are KGHSH and LQKENI. The CDR3 is 13 residues long. Deletions cut 3 bases from V and 4 bases from J, with 9 bases between. In DNA, the CDR3 is TGTGCCAGCTCACCCGCGACAGGCACTGAAGCTTTCTTT. It translates to CASSPATGTEAFF. The complete variable domain, with remaining parts taken from reference TRBV18 and TRBJ1-1, reads NAGVMQNPRHLVRRRGQEARLRCSPMKGHSHVYWYRQLPEEGLKFMVYLQKENIIDESGMPKERFSAEFPKEGPSILRIQQVVRGDSAAYFCASSPATGTEAFFGQGTRLTVV.

This chain links TRBV5-6 with TRBJ1-2; the D is unclear. Per the germline V gene, CDR1 is SGHDT and CDR2 is YYEEEE. The CDR3 spans 14 residues. Deletions cut 4 bases from V and 5 bases from J, with 15 bases between. The DNA for the CDR3 is TGTGCCAGCAGCCAGCCCGGGGAAATGTATGGCTACACCTTC. Protein: CASSQPGEMYGYTF.

The chain links TRBV29-1 to TRBJ1-3; possibly TRBD1 for D (5 bases). This CDR3 is 11 amino acids long. Germline CDR1 and CDR2: SQVTM and ANQGSEA. The CDR3 loop is CTGGEGNTIYF. For the CDR3, the DNA is TGCACGGGGGGAGAGGGTAACACCATATATTTT.

The gene calls are TRBV6-1 and TRBJ2-6, with 7 bases aligning to TRBD2. V trimming: 4 bases; J trimming: 8 bases; junction bases outside the gene matches: 8. The germline gives CDR1 MNHNS, CDR2 SASEGT. The CDR3 sequence is 15 residues long. Here the CDR3 reads CASSAAGTITNVLTF. The CDR3 nucleotides read TGTGCCAGCAGTGCCGCCGGGACTATAACCAACGTCCTGACTTTC.

In its sample, this clone was seen a few times. The rearrangement uses TRBV5-1 and TRBJ2-2; 9 nucleotides line up with TRBD1. Germline loops: CDR1 SGHRS, CDR2 YFSETQ. The J segment lost 4 bases and the V segment lost 6 bases, leaving 7 bases of the junction unmatched. CDR3 length: 15 amino acids. The CDR3 sequence: CASIPTTGGTGELFF. CDR3 sequence (DNA): TGCGCCAGCATTCCGACGACAGGGGGCACCGGGGAGCTGTTTTTT.